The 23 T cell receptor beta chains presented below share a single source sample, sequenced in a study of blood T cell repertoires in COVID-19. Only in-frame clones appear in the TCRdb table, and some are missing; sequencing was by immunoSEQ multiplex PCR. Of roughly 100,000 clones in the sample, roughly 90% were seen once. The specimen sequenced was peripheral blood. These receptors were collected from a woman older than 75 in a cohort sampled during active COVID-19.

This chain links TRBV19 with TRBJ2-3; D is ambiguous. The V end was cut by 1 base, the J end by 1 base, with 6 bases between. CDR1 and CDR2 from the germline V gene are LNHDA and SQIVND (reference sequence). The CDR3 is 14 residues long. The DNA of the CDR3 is TGTGCCAGTAGTATAGGACAACGCACAGATACGCAGTATTTT. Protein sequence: CASSIGQRTDTQYF. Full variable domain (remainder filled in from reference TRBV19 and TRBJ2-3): DGGITQSPKYLFRKEGQNVTLSCEQNLNHDAMYWYRQDPGQGLRLIYYSQIVNDFQKGDIAEGYSVSREKKESFPLTVTSAQKNPTAFYLCASSIGQRTDTQYFGPGTRLTVL.

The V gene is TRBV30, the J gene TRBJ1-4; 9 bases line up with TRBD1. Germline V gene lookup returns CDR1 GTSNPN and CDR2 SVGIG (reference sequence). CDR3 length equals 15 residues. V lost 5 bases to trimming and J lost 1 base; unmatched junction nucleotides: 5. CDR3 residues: CAWGTGIRTNEKLFF. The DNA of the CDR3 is TGTGCCTGGGGGACAGGGATCAGAACTAATGAAAAACTGTTTTTT. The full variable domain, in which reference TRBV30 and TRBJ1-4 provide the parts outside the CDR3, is SQTIHQWPATLVQPVGSPLSLECTVEGTSNPNLYWYRQAAGRGLQLLFYSVGIGQISSEVPQNLSASRPQDRQFILSSKKLLLSDSGFYLCAWGTGIRTNEKLFFGSGTQLSVL.

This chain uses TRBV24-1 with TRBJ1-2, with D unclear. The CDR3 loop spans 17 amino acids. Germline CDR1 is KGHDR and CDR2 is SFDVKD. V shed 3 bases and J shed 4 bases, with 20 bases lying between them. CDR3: CATSDISPGKEGYGYTF. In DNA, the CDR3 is TGTGCCACCAGTGATATTTCACCGGGGAAGGAGGGCTATGGCTACACCTTC.

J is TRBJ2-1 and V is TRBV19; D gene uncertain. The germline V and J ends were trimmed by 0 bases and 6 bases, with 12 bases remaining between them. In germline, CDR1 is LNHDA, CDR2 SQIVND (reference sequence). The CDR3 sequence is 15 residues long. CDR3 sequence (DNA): TGTGCCAGTAGTATAGATTCAGGCATTACCAATGAGCAGTTCTTC. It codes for CASSIDSGITNEQFF. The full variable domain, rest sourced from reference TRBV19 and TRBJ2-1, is DGGITQSPKYLFRKEGQNVTLSCEQNLNHDAMYWYRQDPGQGLRLIYYSQIVNDFQKGDIAEGYSVSREKKESFPLTVTSAQKNPTAFYLCASSIDSGITNEQFFGPGTRLTVL.

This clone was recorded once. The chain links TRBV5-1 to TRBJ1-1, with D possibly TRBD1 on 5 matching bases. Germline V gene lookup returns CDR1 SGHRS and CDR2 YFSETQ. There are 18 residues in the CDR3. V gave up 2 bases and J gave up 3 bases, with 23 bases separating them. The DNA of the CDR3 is TGCGCCAGCAGCTTCCCGACGTCAGGGAGGCAATGGGACACTGAAGCTTTCTTT. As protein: CASSFPTSGRQWDTEAFF.

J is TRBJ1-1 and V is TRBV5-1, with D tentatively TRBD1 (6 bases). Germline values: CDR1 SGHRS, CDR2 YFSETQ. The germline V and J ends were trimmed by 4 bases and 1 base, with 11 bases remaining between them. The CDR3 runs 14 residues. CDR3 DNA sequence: TGCGCCAGCAGCGTATCGGGACAGAACACTGAAGCTTTCTTT. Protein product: CASSVSGQNTEAFF.

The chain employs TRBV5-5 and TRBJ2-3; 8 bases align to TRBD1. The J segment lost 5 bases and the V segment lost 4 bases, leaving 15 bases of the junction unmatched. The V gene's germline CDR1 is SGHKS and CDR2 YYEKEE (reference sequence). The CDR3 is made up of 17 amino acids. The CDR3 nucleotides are TGTGCCAGCAGCAGGGTGGAGGCAGGGGGCGGTGGAGATACGCAGTATTTT. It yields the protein CASSRVEAGGGGDTQYF. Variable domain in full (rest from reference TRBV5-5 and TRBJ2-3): DAGVTQSPTHLIKTRGQQVTLRCSPISGHKSVSWYQQVLGQGPQFIFQYYEKEERGRGNFPDRFSARQFPNYSSELNVNALLLGDSALYLCASSRVEAGGGGDTQYFGPGTRLTVL.

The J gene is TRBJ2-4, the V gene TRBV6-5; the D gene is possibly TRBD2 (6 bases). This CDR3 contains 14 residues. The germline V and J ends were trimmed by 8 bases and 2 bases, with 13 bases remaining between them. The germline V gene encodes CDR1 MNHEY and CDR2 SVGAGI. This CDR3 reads CASASEGTKNIQYF. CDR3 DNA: TGTGCCAGCGCCTCGGAGGGCACCAAAAACATTCAGTACTTC.

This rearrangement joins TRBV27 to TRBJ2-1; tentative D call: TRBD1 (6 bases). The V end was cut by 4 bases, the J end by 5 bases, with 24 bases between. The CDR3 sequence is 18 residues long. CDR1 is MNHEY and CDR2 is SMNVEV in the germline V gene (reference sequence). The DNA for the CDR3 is TGTGCCAGCAGTTCCGGATCCGGGACAAGTCCTACACACAATGAGCAGTTCTTC. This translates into CASSSGSGTSPTHNEQFF.

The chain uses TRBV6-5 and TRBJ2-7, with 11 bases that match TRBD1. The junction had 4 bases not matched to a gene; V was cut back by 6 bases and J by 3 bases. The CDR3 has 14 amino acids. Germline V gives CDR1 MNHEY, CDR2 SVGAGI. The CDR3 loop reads CASRAGTGGYEQYF. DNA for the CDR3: TGTGCCAGCAGAGCCGGGACAGGGGGCTACGAGCAGTACTTC.

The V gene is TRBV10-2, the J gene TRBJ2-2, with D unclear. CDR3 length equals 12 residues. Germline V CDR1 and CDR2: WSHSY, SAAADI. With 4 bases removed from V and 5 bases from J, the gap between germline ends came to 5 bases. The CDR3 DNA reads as TGCGCCAGCAGTGGAGGAACCGGGGAGCTGTTTTTT. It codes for CASSGGTGELFF.

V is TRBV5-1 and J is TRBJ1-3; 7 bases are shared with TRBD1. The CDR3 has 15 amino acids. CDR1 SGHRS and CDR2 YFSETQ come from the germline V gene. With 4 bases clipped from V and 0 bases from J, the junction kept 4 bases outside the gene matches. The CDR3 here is CASSPPGGSGNTIYF. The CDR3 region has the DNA TGCGCCAGCAGCCCACCAGGGGGCTCTGGAAACACCATATATTTT.

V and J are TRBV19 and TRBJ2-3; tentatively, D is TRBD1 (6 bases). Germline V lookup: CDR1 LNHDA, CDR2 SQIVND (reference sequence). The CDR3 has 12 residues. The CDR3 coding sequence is TGTGCTATCGGACAGTCGGCAGATACGCAGTATTTT. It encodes CAIGQSADTQYF.

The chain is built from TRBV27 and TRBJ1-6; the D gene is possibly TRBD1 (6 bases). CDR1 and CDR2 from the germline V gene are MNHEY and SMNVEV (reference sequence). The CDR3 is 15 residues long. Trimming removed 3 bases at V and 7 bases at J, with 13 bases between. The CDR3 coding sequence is TGTGCCAGCAGTTTTGGGCCAGGGGACAATTCACCCCTCCACTTT. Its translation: CASSFGPGDNSPLHF.

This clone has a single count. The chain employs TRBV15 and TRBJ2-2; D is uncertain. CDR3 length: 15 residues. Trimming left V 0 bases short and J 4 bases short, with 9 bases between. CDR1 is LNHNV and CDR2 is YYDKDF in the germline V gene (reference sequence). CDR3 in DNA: TGTGCCACCAGCAGAGACAGGATGGGCACCGGGGAGCTGTTTTTT. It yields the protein CATSRDRMGTGELFF.

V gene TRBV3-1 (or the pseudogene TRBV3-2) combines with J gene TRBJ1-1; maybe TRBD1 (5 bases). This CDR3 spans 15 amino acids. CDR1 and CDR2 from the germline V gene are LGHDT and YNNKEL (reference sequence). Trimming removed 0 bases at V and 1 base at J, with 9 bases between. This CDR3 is CASSQEAGPNTEAFF. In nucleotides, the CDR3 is TGTGCCAGCAGCCAAGAAGCAGGGCCGAACACTGAAGCTTTCTTT.

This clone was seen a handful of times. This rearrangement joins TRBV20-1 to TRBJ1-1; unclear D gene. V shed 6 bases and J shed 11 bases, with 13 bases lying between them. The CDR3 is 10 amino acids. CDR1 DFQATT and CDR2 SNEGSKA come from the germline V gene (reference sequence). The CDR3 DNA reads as TGCAGTGCCGTAAGGGAGTGGGCTTTCTTT. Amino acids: CSAVREWAFF.

DNA of the CDR3: TGTGCCAGCAGTCAACTCGTCGGACAGGGAGAGGTAGAGACCCAGTACTTC. It encodes CASSQLVGQGEVETQYF. J is TRBJ2-5 and V is TRBV6-6, with 8 bases identical to TRBD1. The CDR3 length is 17 residues. V trimming: 5 bases; J trimming: 4 bases; junction bases outside the gene matches: 15. CDR1 MNHNY and CDR2 SVGAGI come from the germline V gene (reference sequence).

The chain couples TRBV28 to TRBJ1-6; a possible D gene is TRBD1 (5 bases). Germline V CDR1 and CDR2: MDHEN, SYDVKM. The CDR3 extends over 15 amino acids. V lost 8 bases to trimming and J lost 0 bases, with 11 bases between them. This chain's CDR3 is CASRTGSSYNSPLHF. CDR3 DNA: TGTGCCAGCCGAACAGGAAGCTCCTATAATTCACCCCTCCACTTT.

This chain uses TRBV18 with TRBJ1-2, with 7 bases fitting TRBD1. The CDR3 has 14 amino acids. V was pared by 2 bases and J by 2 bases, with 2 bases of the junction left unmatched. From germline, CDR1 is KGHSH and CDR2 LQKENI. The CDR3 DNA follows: TGTGCCAGCTCACCAACAGGGGAAAACTATGGCTACACCTTC. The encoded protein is CASSPTGENYGYTF. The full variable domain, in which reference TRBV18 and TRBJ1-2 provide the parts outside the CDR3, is NAGVMQNPRHLVRRRGQEARLRCSPMKGHSHVYWYRQLPEEGLKFMVYLQKENIIDESGMPKERFSAEFPKEGPSILRIQQVVRGDSAAYFCASSPTGENYGYTFGSGTRLTVV.

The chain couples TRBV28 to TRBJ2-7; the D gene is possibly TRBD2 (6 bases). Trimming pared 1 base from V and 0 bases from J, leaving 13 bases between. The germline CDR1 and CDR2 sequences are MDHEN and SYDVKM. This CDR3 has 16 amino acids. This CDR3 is CASSLSRRGSSYEQYF. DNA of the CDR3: TGTGCCAGCAGTTTATCTCGACGGGGGAGCTCCTACGAGCAGTACTTC.

In nucleotides, the CDR3 is TGTGCCAGTAGGCTCTCGGGACAGATCTATGGCTACACCTTC. Translated: CASRLSGQIYGYTF. The chain joins TRBV19 to TRBJ1-2; TRBD1 aligns across 7 bases. CDR1 and CDR2 from the germline V gene are LNHDA and SQIVND (reference sequence). The CDR3 spans 14 residues. J gave up 4 bases and V 6 bases, and 8 bases lay outside the gene matches.

CDR3 region: CASSQQGVNGYTF. CDR3 nucleotides: TGTGCCAGTAGCCAACAGGGGGTAAATGGCTACACCTTC. V gene TRBV19 combines with J gene TRBJ1-2; TRBD1 agrees at 8 bases. V gave up 6 bases and J gave up 6 bases; unmatched junction bases: 6. Germline assignment: CDR1 LNHDA and CDR2 SQIVND (reference sequence). The CDR3 spans 13 residues.